The next 18 T cell receptor beta chains were all read from a single sample in a study of T-cell memory formation after mild COVID-19. TCRdb ran MiXCR on the 5' RACE reads and lists one entry per CDR3 protein. The sample has approximately 350,000 distinct CDR3 sequences, around 15% seen once. The sequencing sample was made of PBMCs or a T cell subset sorted from them (not recorded which). The receptor source for this set is a man aged 18 to 30 who had mild COVID-19 (a few samples of this study predate the infection). Cell type and time point are not known.

This clonotype was seen more than once but under ten times. The rearrangement links TRBV4-2 to TRBJ2-5, with 9 bases that match TRBD1. The CDR3 runs 15 residues. V lost 1 base and J lost 4; bases outside the gene matches: 4. CDR1 LGHNA and CDR2 YNFKEQ come from the germline V gene. The CDR3 DNA reads TGTGCCAGCAGCCAAGCAACAGGGGGCGGAGAGACCCAGTACTTC. Its translation: CASSQATGGGETQYF.

This clonotype was detected many times. The J gene is TRBJ2-7, the V gene TRBV12-5; the D is unclear. Per germline, CDR1 LGHNT and CDR2 FRNRAP. This CDR3 spans 11 amino acids. The V end lost 4 bases, the J end lost 2 bases, and 3 bases lay between the germline ends. CDR3: CASGSAYEQYV. The CDR3 coding sequence is TGTGCTAGTGGTTCGGCCTACGAGCAGTACGTC.

As for this clonotype: At one of its ends the junction is not consistent with the germline gene, which may arise from a read error. The chain employs TRBV11-2 and TRBJ1-1; D is unresolved. The CDR3 length is 14 residues. Germline-derived CDR1 and CDR2 are SGHAT and FQNNGV. In DNA form, the CDR3 reads TGTGCCAGCAGCTTAGACTGGATGAACGCTGAAGCTTTCTTT. This codes for CASSLDWMNAEAFF.

V usage is TRBV6-5 and J usage is TRBJ2-7; TRBD2 is a possible D gene (6 bases). The CDR3 has 14 residues. The V end lost 3 bases, the J end lost 2 bases, and 11 bases lay between the germline ends. Germline assignment: CDR1 MNHEY and CDR2 SVGAGI. CDR3 region: CASSYQGGPYEQYF. Written as DNA, the CDR3 is TGTGCCAGCAGTTATCAAGGAGGGCCCTACGAGCAGTACTTC.

Only a few counts were recorded for this clonotype. The chain employs TRBV30 and TRBJ1-2; D is unresolved. V was pared by 3 bases and J by 2 bases, with 10 bases between. This CDR3 is built from 13 residues. CDR1 is GTSNPN, CDR2 SVGIG, per germline (reference sequence). CDR3 residues: CAWSPDENYGYTF. The CDR3, as DNA: TGTGCCTGGAGCCCGGACGAGAACTATGGCTACACCTTC.

This clonotype was seen once. The CDR3 loop reads CASSLTGVYTEAFF. The CDR3 DNA is TGTGCCAGCAGCCTTACAGGGGTTTACACTGAAGCTTTCTTT. The chain carries TRBV14 and TRBJ1-1, with 7 bases fitting TRBD1. Germline CDR1 SGHDN, CDR2 FVKESK. V was clipped by 4 bases and J by 3 bases; unmatched bases: 5. The CDR3 length is 14 residues.

The rearrangement links TRBV7-9 to TRBJ2-2, with D perhaps matching TRBD1 (6 bases). Between the trimmed V and J ends, which lost 3 bases and 6 bases, there was a span of 11 bases. The CDR3 is 14 residues long. The V gene's germline CDR1 is SEHNR and CDR2 FQNEAQ (reference sequence). CDR3 in amino acids: CASSLRGSSGELFF. CDR3 bases: TGTGCCAGCAGCTTGAGGGGGTCGTCCGGGGAGCTGTTTTTT.

V and J are TRBV7-3 and TRBJ2-3, with a tentative D call TRBD2 (5 bases). Per the germline V gene, CDR1 is SGHTA and CDR2 is FQGTGA. There are 13 residues in the CDR3. V gave up 6 bases and J gave up 6 bases, with 13 bases separating them. Here the CDR3 reads CASREAGADTQYF. The CDR3 DNA follows: TGTGCCAGCAGGGAGGCAGGCGCGGATACGCAGTATTTT.

This clonotype was counted between two and nine times. The chain couples TRBV20-1 to TRBJ1-2; the D gene is possibly TRBD1 (5 bases). This CDR3 comprises 14 residues. Trimming removed 5 bases from V and 2 bases from J, with 15 bases in between. Germline loops: CDR1 DFQATT, CDR2 SNEGSKA (reference sequence). This CDR3 reads CSAPAGDGNYGYTF. DNA of the CDR3: TGCAGTGCTCCGGCGGGGGACGGGAACTATGGCTACACCTTC.

This rearrangement joins TRBV19 to TRBJ1-5, with unresolved D. CDR3 length: 13 residues. Germline lookup yields CDR1 LNHDA and CDR2 SQIVND (reference sequence). V was trimmed by 6 bases and J by 3 bases, leaving 9 bases between them. CDR3 region: CASRTRHNQPQHF. The CDR3 region has the DNA TGTGCCAGTAGGACCCGTCACAATCAGCCCCAGCATTTT.

This clonotype was recorded many times. The gene calls are TRBV12-3 or TRBV12-4 and TRBJ2-1, with D possibly TRBD2 on 6 matching bases. Trimming stripped 6 bases from V and 5 bases from J, with 20 bases between. The CDR3 sequence is 16 residues long. CDR3 sequence (DNA): TGTGCCAGCAGCACTCGAGGCGGGACCCCAGACAATGAGCAGTTCTTC. It is translated as CASSTRGGTPDNEQFF.

V is TRBV10-3 and J is TRBJ2-5, with 9 bases fitting TRBD1. The CDR3 has 14 amino acids. CDR1 ENHRY and CDR2 SYGVKD come from the germline V gene. Losses at the gene ends were 4 bases for V and 5 bases for J; bases not matched to a gene: 5. CDR3 residues: CAISASTGGETQYF. The CDR3 coding sequence is TGTGCCATCAGTGCTTCGACAGGGGGGGAGACCCAGTACTTC.

This clonotype has only a few counts. This chain uses TRBV3-1 with TRBJ2-4; D is possibly TRBD1 or TRBD2 (5 bases each). Germline V gives CDR1 LGHDT, CDR2 YNNKEL (reference sequence). Trimming removed 1 base from V and 7 bases from J, with 20 bases in between. The CDR3 length is 17 residues. The CDR3 DNA reads as TGTGCCAGCAGCCAAGTCGAGTATCGGGGCCGTCAGAACATTCAGTACTTC. It translates to CASSQVEYRGRQNIQYF.

There are a few counts of this clonotype. This chain connects TRBV7-7 to TRBJ2-3; D is uncertain. The germline CDR1 and CDR2 sequences are SSHAT and FNYEAQ (reference sequence). Trimming took off 2 bases at V and 3 bases at J, with 9 bases between the two ends. The length of the CDR3 is 14 residues. In nucleotides, the CDR3 is TGTGCCAGCAGCTTATTGGGATTGACAGATACGCAGTATTTT. It encodes CASSLLGLTDTQYF.

This chain connects TRBV7-9 to TRBJ1-5, with TRBD1 as a possible D gene (5 bases). The germline CDR1 and CDR2 sequences are SEHNR and FQNEAQ (reference sequence). V lost 1 base to trimming and J lost 4 bases, with 14 bases between them. This CDR3 comprises 16 residues. The CDR3 DNA sequence: TGTGCCAGCAGCTTAGGAGGGGAGATCGGAAATCAGCCCCAGCATTTT. The encoded protein is CASSLGGEIGNQPQHF.

This clonotype was found a few times. This sequence joins TRBV4-3 and TRBJ2-4; D unresolved. The V and J ends lost 1 base and 0 bases respectively, with 10 bases between them. The germline gives CDR1 LGHNA, CDR2 YSLEER. The CDR3 is 16 residues long. The CDR3 spells CASSQVGSGAKNIQYF. The CDR3 coding sequence is TGCGCCAGCAGCCAAGTCGGATCTGGAGCCAAAAACATTCAGTACTTC.

This clonotype came up a few times. V is TRBV28 and J is TRBJ2-3; either TRBD1 or TRBD2 may supply D (5 bases each). The V and J ends lost 5 bases and 1 base respectively, with 10 bases between them. The germline V gene encodes CDR1 MDHEN and CDR2 SYDVKM. This CDR3 contains 14 residues. The CDR3 DNA reads TGTGCCAGCAGTGTCCGGGACGGCACAGATACGCAGTATTTT. Residues: CASSVRDGTDTQYF.

V usage is TRBV6-1 and J usage is TRBJ2-6; no clear D gene. CDR3 length equals 15 residues. The V gene's germline CDR1 is MNHNS and CDR2 SASEGT. V was cut by 1 base and J by 4 bases, with 8 bases left in between. Here the CDR3 DNA reads TGTGCCAGCAGTGAAGGGGTGGCAGGGGCCAACGTCCTGACTTTC. Translating gives CASSEGVAGANVLTF.